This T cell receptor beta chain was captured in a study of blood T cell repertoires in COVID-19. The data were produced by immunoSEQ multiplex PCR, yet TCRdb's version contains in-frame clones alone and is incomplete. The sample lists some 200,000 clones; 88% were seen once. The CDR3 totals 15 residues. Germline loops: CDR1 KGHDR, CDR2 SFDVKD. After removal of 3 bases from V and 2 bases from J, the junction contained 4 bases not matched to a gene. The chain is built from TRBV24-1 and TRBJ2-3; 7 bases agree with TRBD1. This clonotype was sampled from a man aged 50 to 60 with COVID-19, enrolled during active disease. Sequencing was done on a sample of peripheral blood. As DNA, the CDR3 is TGTGCCACCAGTGATGGACAGGATACCACAGATACGCAGTATTTT. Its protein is CATSDGQDTTDTQYF.